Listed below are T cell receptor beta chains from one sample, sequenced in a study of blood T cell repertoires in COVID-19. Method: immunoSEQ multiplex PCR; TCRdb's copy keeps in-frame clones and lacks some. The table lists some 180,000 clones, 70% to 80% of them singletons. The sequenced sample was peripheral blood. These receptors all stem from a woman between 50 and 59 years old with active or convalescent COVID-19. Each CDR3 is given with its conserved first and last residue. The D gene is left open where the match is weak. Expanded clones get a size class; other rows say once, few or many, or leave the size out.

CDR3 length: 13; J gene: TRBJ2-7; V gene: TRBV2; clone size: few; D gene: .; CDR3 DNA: TGTGCCAGCAGGCGGGACGGTACCTACGAGCAGTACTTC; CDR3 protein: CASRRDGTYEQYF
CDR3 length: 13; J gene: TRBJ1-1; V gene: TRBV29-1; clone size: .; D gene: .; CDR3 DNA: TGCAGCGTTCATGACACAGGGAGCACTGAAGCTTTCTTT; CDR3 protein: CSVHDTGSTEAFF
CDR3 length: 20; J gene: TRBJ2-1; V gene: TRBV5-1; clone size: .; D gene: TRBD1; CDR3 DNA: TGCGCCAGCGGATCTAGTTTGGACCTTAGGGGGCTAGGCTCCTACAATGAGCAGTTCTTC; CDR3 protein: CASGSSLDLRGLGSYNEQFF
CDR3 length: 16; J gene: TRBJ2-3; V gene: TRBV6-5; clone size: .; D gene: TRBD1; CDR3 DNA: TGTGCCAGCAGTTACTCGGGGACAGGGGGCGGGGATACGCAGTATTTT; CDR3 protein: CASSYSGTGGGDTQYF
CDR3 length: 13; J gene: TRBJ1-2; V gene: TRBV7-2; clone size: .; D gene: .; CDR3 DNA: TGTGCCAGCAGCTACAGGGAACTCAGCGGCTACACCTTC; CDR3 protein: CASSYRELSGYTF
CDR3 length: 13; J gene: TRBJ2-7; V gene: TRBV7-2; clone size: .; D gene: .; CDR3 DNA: TGTGCCAGCAGCTTTGCCAGTTCCTACGAGCAGTACTTC; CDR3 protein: CASSFASSYEQYF
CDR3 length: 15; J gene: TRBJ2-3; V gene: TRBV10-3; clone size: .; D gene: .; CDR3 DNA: TGTGCCACCGCGGGTAGCACCCTTCTCACAGATACGCAGTATTTT; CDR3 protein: CATAGSTLLTDTQYF
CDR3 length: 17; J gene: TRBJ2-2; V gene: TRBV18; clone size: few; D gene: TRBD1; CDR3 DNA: TGTGCCAGCTCAGAAATGGGGACAGGGAGTTCCACCGGGGAGCTGTTTTTT; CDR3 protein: CASSEMGTGSSTGELFF
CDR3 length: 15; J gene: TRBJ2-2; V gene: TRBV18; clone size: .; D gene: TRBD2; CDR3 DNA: TGTGCCAGCTCACCACCGGGACTATCAGCCGGGGAGCTGTTTTTT; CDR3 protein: CASSPPGLSAGELFF
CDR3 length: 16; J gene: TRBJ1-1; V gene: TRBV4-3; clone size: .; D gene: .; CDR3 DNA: TGCGCCAGCAGCCTCGGCACGGGTTACATGAACACTGAAGCTTTCTTT; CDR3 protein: CASSLGTGYMNTEAFF
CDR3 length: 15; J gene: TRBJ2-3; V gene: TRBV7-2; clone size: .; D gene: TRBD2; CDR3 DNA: TGTGCCAGCAGCTTTCGAGCGGGAGGCACAGATACGCAGTATTTT; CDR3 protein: CASSFRAGGTDTQYF
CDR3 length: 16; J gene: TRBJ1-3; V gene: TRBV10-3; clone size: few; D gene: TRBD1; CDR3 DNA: TGTGCCATCAGTGCTCGGACAGGGGGGACTGGAAACACCATATATTTT; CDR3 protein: CAISARTGGTGNTIYF
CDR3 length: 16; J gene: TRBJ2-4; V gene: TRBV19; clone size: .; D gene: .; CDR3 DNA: TGTGCCAGTAGTATAGACAACGGGGGAATCAAAAACATTCAGTACTTC; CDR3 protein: CASSIDNGGIKNIQYF
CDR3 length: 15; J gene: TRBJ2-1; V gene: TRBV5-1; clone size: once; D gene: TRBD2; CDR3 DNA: TGCGCCAGCAGCCAACCGGGACTAGCGGGTGGGTCCCAGTTCTTC; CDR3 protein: CASSQPGLAGGSQFF
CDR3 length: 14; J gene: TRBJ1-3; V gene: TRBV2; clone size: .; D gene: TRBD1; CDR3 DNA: TGTGCCAGCAGAGACCCACAGGGGGCTAAGAAAGTATATTTT; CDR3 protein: CASRDPQGAKKVYF
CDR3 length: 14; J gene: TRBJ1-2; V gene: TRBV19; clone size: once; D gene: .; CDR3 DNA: TGTGCCAGTAGCACGACAGGACATAACTATGGCTACACCTTC; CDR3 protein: CASSTTGHNYGYTF
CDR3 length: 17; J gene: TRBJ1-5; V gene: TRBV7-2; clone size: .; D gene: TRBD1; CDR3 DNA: TGTGCCAGCAGCTTAGAGGGACAGGGGTATAGCAATCAGCCCCAGCATTTT; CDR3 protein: CASSLEGQGYSNQPQHF
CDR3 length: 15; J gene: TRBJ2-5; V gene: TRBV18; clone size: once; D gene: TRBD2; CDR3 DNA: TGTGCCAGCTCACCCCTAGCGGGGAGGGTAGAGACCCAGTACTTC; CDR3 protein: CASSPLAGRVETQYF
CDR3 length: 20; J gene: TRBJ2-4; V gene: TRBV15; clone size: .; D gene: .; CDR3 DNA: TGTGCCACCAGTACTCCAGGGTTCTCCGGAACAAAACTAGCCAAAAACATTCAGTACTTC; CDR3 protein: CATSTPGFSGTKLAKNIQYF
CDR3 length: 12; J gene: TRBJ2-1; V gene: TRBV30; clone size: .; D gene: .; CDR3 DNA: TGTGCCTACTGGGGGCCGGGGAATGAGCAGTTCTTC; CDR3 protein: CAYWGPGNEQFF
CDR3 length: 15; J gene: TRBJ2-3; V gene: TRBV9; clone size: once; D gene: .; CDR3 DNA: TGTGCCAGCAGCGTAGCGGGATCGAGCACAGATACGCAGTATTTT; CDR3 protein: CASSVAGSSTDTQYF
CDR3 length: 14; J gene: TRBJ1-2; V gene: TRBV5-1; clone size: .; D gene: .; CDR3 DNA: TGCGCCAGCAGCTTGGTCGGGTTTCGCTATGGCTACACCTTC; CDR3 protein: CASSLVGFRYGYTF
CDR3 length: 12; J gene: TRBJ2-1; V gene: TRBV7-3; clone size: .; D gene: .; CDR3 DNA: TGTGCCAGCAGCTTAAAGGGAGGCGAGCAGTTCTTC; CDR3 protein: CASSLKGGEQFF
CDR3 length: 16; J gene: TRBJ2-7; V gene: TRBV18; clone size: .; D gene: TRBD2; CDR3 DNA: TGTGCCAGCTCACCCGTTGGGCTAGCGGAGCCCTACGAGCAGTACTTC; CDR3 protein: CASSPVGLAEPYEQYF
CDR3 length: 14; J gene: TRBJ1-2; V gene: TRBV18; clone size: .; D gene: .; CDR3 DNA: TGTGCCAGCTCACCAACAGCGGAGGGAGGAGGCTACACCTTC; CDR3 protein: CASSPTAEGGGYTF
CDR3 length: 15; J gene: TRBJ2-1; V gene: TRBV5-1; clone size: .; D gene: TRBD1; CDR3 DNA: TGCGCCAGCAGCTCCCTGGGGACAGTTATCGATGAGCAGTTCTTC; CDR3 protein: CASSSLGTVIDEQFF
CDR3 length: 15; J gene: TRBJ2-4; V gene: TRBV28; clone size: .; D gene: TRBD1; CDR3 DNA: TGTGCCAGCAGTACCCAGGGGGTAGCCAAAAACATTCAGTACTTC; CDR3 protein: CASSTQGVAKNIQYF